The entry that follows covers one TCR beta chain sequence. This entry is derived from a study of blood T cell repertoires in COVID-19. In the original workflow: Quantification of nucleated cells was approximated via reference gene primer amplification. Method: immunoSEQ multiplex PCR; TCRdb's copy keeps in-frame clones and lacks some. That table gives V, J and clone size, and the DNA gave D and trimming. The repertoire holds hundreds of thousands of clones, with 86% as singletons. This CDR3 is 16 amino acids long. V lost 6 bases and J lost 9; bases outside the gene matches: 11. Germline values: CDR1 SGDLS, CDR2 YYNGEE.

The sequencing sample was made of peripheral blood. This chain joins TRBV9 and TRBJ2-1; 14 positions match TRBD2. This clonotype originated in a woman between 25 and 40 years old with active or convalescent COVID-19. The CDR3 reads CASTIGLAGGSGEQFF. As DNA, the CDR3 is TGTGCCAGCACCATAGGACTAGCGGGGGGTTCCGGTGAGCAGTTCTTC.